This T cell receptor (beta chain) was recovered during a study of human T cells and chemical hapten exposure. Time point: patch test 1, 2 weeks after DPC sensitization. Treatment given: therapeutic diphenylcyclopropenone sensitization with weekly scalp DPC. The CDR3 is made up of 14 amino acids. Per the germline V gene, CDR1 is SNHLY and CDR2 is FYNNEI. Deletions cut 8 bases from V and 6 bases from J, with 17 bases between. TCRdb reanalysed the RACE reads using MiXCR and keeps one entry per CDR3 protein. The table has approximately 79,000 distinct CDR3 sequences, around a tenth seen once. This clonotype came up a few times.

This clonotype was sampled from a woman aged 45-59 years with alopecia areata. Some clones in this sample may be carry-over from other donors' samples. The chain couples TRBV2 to TRBJ1-5; TRBD1 might be the D (5 bases). The sample consisted of whole blood, taken in connection with sensitization to the hapten diphenylcyclopropenone (DPC). This chain's CDR3 is CASCPGTLTQPQHF. The CDR3 DNA reads TGTGCCAGCTGCCCCGGGACCTTAACTCAGCCCCAGCATTTT.